The 9 T cell receptor beta chains listed next were all sequenced from one sample in a study of T cells after yellow fever vaccination. TCRdb reprocessed the 5' RACE reads with MiXCR, giving one entry per CDR3 protein. The repertoire holds 300,000 to 450,000 distinct CDR3 sequences, with under 7.5% as singletons. Sequenced here: PBMCs, sampled 5 days after the yellow fever booster vaccination. The receptors were gathered from a young man who received the YFV17D yellow fever vaccine.

For the CDR3, the DNA is TGCAGCGTTGAAAAAGGACTCAATCCCGGGGAGCTGTTTTTT. Amino acids: CSVEKGLNPGELFF. V is TRBV29-1 and J is TRBJ2-2; possibly TRBD2 for D (5 bases). CDR1 and CDR2 from the germline V gene are SQVTM and ANQGSEA. The CDR3 has 14 amino acids. Trimming took off 2 bases at V and 6 bases at J, with 13 bases between the two ends.

The genes are TRBV28 and TRBJ1-5; TRBD1 might be the D (5 bases). CDR3 size: 18 residues. CDR1 is MDHEN, CDR2 SYDVKM, per germline. V dropped 4 bases and J dropped 3 bases, with 22 bases sitting between them. The CDR3 bases are TGTGCCAGCAGTTCCAGGGAAACCCCAGGATCCGACAATCAGCCCCAGCATTTT. Amino acid sequence: CASSSRETPGSDNQPQHF.

The V gene is TRBV9, the J gene TRBJ2-1; D perhaps matches TRBD2 (6 bases). Germline CDR1 is SGDLS and CDR2 is YYNGEE. This CDR3 is built from 16 residues. The V end lost 0 bases, the J end lost 5 bases, and 15 bases lay between the germline ends. The CDR3 sequence is CASSVVPEGRDNEQFF. For the CDR3, the DNA is TGTGCCAGCAGCGTAGTCCCGGAGGGCCGAGACAATGAGCAGTTCTTC. Filled out from reference TRBV9 and TRBJ2-1, the complete variable domain reads DSGVTQTPKHLITATGQRVTLRCSPRSGDLSVYWYQQSLDQGLQFLIQYYNGEERAKGNILERFSAQQFPDLHSELNLSSLELGDSALYFCASSVVPEGRDNEQFFGPGTRLTVL.

This chain connects TRBV5-1 to TRBJ2-7; 12 bases line up with TRBD2. CDR3 length: 18 amino acids. CDR1 is SGHRS, CDR2 YFSETQ, per germline. The J segment lost 2 bases and the V segment lost 4 bases, leaving 13 bases of the junction unmatched. CDR3: CASSRTSGNPAPTYEQYF. CDR3 in DNA: TGCGCCAGCAGCCGGACTAGCGGGAACCCAGCGCCGACCTACGAGCAGTACTTC.

This clonotype was observed many times. V usage is TRBV29-1 and J usage is TRBJ2-3; the D gene is possibly TRBD1 (5 bases). This CDR3 has 14 residues. Trimming removed 7 bases at V and 0 bases at J, with 14 bases between. In germline, CDR1 is SQVTM, CDR2 ANQGSEA. The CDR3 nucleotides are TGCAGCGCACCTTTAGGGGAAAGCACAGATACGCAGTATTTT. As protein: CSAPLGESTDTQYF.

This clonotype has a handful of counts. The rearrangement uses TRBV5-4 and TRBJ2-2; 8 bases match TRBD1. The CDR3 contains 15 residues. The V and J ends lost 5 bases and 3 bases, in that order; junction bases with no gene match: 6. Germline V CDR1 and CDR2: SGHNT, YYREEE (reference sequence). CDR3 amino acids: CASRPGGIDTGELFF. The CDR3 bases are TGTGCCAGCAGGCCAGGGGGCATTGACACCGGGGAGCTGTTTTTT.

This clonotype was picked up many times. This chain joins TRBV7-2 and TRBJ2-3, with 8 nucleotides matching TRBD2. V trimming: 6 bases; J trimming: 4 bases; junction bases outside the gene matches: 6. Germline CDR1 SGHTA, CDR2 FQGNSA. This CDR3 comprises 14 residues. The CDR3 here is CASRSGLEADTQYF. The CDR3 nucleotides are TGTGCCAGCAGGTCGGGACTAGAGGCAGATACGCAGTATTTT.

This clonotype was recorded many times. The chain joins TRBV15 to TRBJ2-3, with D maybe TRBD1 (6 bases). The CDR3 contains 15 residues. Deletions cut 1 base from V and 2 bases from J, with 10 bases between. Germline-derived CDR1 and CDR2 are LNHNV and YYDKDF (reference sequence). In DNA form, the CDR3 reads TGTGCCACCAGCAGAGCAGGGGACAACACAGATACGCAGTATTTT. Translation gives CATSRAGDNTDTQYF. The full variable domain, its missing parts supplied by reference TRBV15 and TRBJ2-3, is DAMVIQNPRYQVTQFGKPVTLSCSQTLNHNVMYWYQQKSSQAPKLLFHYYDKDFNNEADTPDNFQSRRPNTSFCFLDIRSPGLGDTAMYLCATSRAGDNTDTQYFGPGTRLTVL.

This clonotype came up many times. J is TRBJ2-3 and V is TRBV20-1; D might be TRBD1 or TRBD2, each matching 5 bases. With 0 bases removed from V and 2 bases from J, the gap between germline ends came to 12 bases. The CDR3 is made up of 15 amino acids. CDR1 and CDR2 (germline): DFQATT, SNEGSKA (reference sequence). CDR3 in DNA: TGCAGTGCTAGAGACCCTCGGGGCTACACAGATACGCAGTATTTT. Its protein is CSARDPRGYTDTQYF.